The 18 T cell receptor beta chains in this list originate from one sample, sequenced in a study of cytomegalovirus exposure and HLA in healthy donors. Vbeta (60) and Jbeta (13) primers were used in the PCR. This table comes from immunoSEQ multiplex PCR, and its TCRdb copy is limited to in-frame clones, with some not included. The repertoire holds 90,000 or so clones, with 65% to 90% as singletons. The sequenced sample consisted of PBMCs. The origin of the receptors is a man aged 25-40 years in good health and CMV-seropositive.

This chain links TRBV10-2 with TRBJ2-1; 11 bases are shared with TRBD1. This CDR3 has 17 residues. Per the germline V gene, CDR1 is WSHSY and CDR2 is SAAADI. V dropped 4 bases and J dropped 4; count of bases not matched to a gene: 9. CDR3 region: CASSALAGTGGYNEQFF. CDR3 DNA: TGCGCCAGCAGTGCCCTCGCCGGGACAGGGGGGTACAATGAGCAGTTCTTC.

The chain employs TRBV7-6 and TRBJ1-3, with D perhaps TRBD1 (6 bases). The V gene lost 0 bases and the J gene lost 0 bases, with 12 bases spanning the gap. The CDR3 loop spans 17 amino acids. The germline CDR1 and CDR2 sequences are SGHVS and FNYEAQ. The CDR3 DNA reads TGTGCCAGCAGCTTAGCGATGGACAGAAGCTCTGGAAACACCATATATTTT. Encoded protein: CASSLAMDRSSGNTIYF.

The CDR3: CASGGLAGEGQFF. The CDR3 DNA is TGCGCCAGCGGGGGACTAGCGGGAGAGGGGCAGTTCTTC. The V gene is TRBV10-2, the J gene TRBJ2-1; 14 bases fit TRBD2. Trimming took 8 bases from V and 12 from J; bases not matched to a gene: 6. Germline V lookup: CDR1 WSHSY, CDR2 SAAADI. The CDR3 covers 13 residues.

This clone was seen more than once but under ten times. This chain uses TRBV6-4 with TRBJ2-1, with D perhaps TRBD1 (6 bases). The CDR3 extends over 15 amino acids. CDR1 is MRHNA, CDR2 SNTAGT, per germline. The V end lost 6 bases, the J end lost 4 bases, and 16 bases lay between the germline ends. In DNA, the CDR3 is TGTGCCAGCAGCGCAGGGGCCTCCGGATACAATGAGCAGTTCTTC. It specifies CASSAGASGYNEQFF.

The chain carries TRBV6-1 and TRBJ2-7; 7 nucleotides align to TRBD1. The CDR3 is 15 amino acids. CDR1 MNHNS and CDR2 SASEGT come from the germline V gene. V lost 3 bases and J lost 3; bases outside the gene matches: 8. For the CDR3, the DNA is TGTGCCAGCAGTGACCCTGGACAGGCGAACTACGAGCAGTACTTC. Residues: CASSDPGQANYEQYF.

The chain has TRBV28 and TRBJ1-5; no firm D call. Germline-derived CDR1 and CDR2 are MDHEN and SYDVKM. V dropped 3 bases and J dropped 0 bases, with 9 bases sitting between them. The CDR3 covers 15 residues. CDR3 in amino acids: CASSLAVNSNQPQHF. As DNA, the CDR3 is TGTGCCAGCAGTTTGGCCGTAAATAGCAATCAGCCCCAGCATTTT. Full variable domain (outside the CDR3, taken from reference TRBV28 and TRBJ1-5): DVKVTQSSRYLVKRTGEKVFLECVQDMDHENMFWYRQDPGLGLRLIYFSYDVKMKEKGDIPEGYSVSREKKERFSLILESASTNQTSMYLCASSLAVNSNQPQHFGDGTRLSIL.

The chain recombines TRBV5-8 with TRBJ1-2, with 8 bases matching TRBD1. Germline lookup yields CDR1 SGHTS and CDR2 YDEGEE. The V and J ends lost 4 bases and 8 bases, in that order; junction bases with no gene match: 13. This CDR3 contains 15 residues. CDR3 coding DNA: TGTGCCAGCAGCCCCCCCTTGGACAGGGAGCGCGGCTACACCTTC. Translation: CASSPPLDRERGYTF.

The chain joins TRBV5-4 to TRBJ2-5; 14 bases fit TRBD2. This CDR3 comprises 16 residues. From germline, CDR1 is SGHNT and CDR2 YYREEE (reference sequence). V shed 5 bases and J 5 bases; nucleotides not matched to a gene: 8. The CDR3 nucleotides are TGTGCCAGCAGACCAGGGACTAGCGGGAGACGGGAGACCCAGTACTTC. It codes for CASRPGTSGRRETQYF.

J is TRBJ1-5 and V is TRBV14; possible D gene TRBD1, 5 bases. In germline, CDR1 is SGHDN, CDR2 FVKESK. V dropped 4 bases and J dropped 2 bases, with 6 bases sitting between them. The CDR3 sequence is 13 residues long. The CDR3 bases are TGTGCCAGCAGCCCCAGGGGCAATCAGCCCCAGCATTTT. This codes for CASSPRGNQPQHF.

This chain links TRBV11-1 with TRBJ2-1, with 9 bases that match TRBD2. This CDR3 comprises 15 residues. With 2 bases clipped from V and 9 bases from J, the junction kept 8 bases outside the gene matches. Germline assignment: CDR1 SGHAT and CDR2 FQDESV (reference sequence). The CDR3 sequence is CASSLYQREAGEQFF. The CDR3 DNA is TGTGCCAGCAGCTTATATCAGCGGGAGGCGGGTGAGCAGTTCTTC.

The CDR3 bases are TGTGCCAGCAGTTACCCCGGACTAGCGGGAGAAGAGGTGCAGTACTTC. As protein: CASSYPGLAGEEVQYF. V gene TRBV6-6 combines with J gene TRBJ2-7, with 13 bases identical to TRBD2. This CDR3 has 16 amino acids. V was clipped by 2 bases and J by 9 bases; unmatched bases: 10. Germline values: CDR1 MNHNY, CDR2 SVGAGI (reference sequence).

The rearrangement uses TRBV6-1 and TRBJ1-5; 9 nucleotides match TRBD1. CDR1 is MNHNS, CDR2 SASEGT, per germline. This CDR3 comprises 16 residues. The V segment lost 3 bases and the J segment 6 bases; nucleotides outside the gene matches: 9. This CDR3 is CASSDRDRVRGQPQHF. The CDR3 coding sequence is TGTGCCAGCAGTGATCGGGACAGGGTACGGGGTCAGCCCCAGCATTTT.

V and J are TRBV6-1 and TRBJ2-7, with D possibly matching TRBD1 (7 bases). The germline gives CDR1 MNHNS, CDR2 SASEGT. V was shortened by 1 base and J by 4 bases, with 20 bases between the two germline ends. The CDR3 runs 17 residues. CDR3 protein: CASSEEPTGDFVYEQYF. Here the CDR3 DNA reads TGTGCCAGCAGTGAAGAACCAACAGGGGACTTCGTATACGAGCAGTACTTC.

This clone has a handful of counts. Other DNA sequences in this specimen translate into the identical CDR3. This sequence joins TRBV4-1 and TRBJ1-1; the D gene is possibly TRBD1 (6 bases). Germline CDR1 is MGHRA and CDR2 is YSYEKL. V dropped 2 bases and J dropped 0 bases, with 10 bases sitting between them. The CDR3 contains 15 residues. The CDR3 spells CASSQPDRLNTEAFF. DNA of the CDR3: TGCGCCAGCAGCCAACCTGACAGGTTGAACACTGAAGCTTTCTTT.

The V gene is TRBV28, the J gene TRBJ1-2; no firm D call. Deletions cut 6 bases from V and 1 base from J, with 15 bases between. CDR1 MDHEN and CDR2 SYDVKM come from the germline V gene. This CDR3 contains 15 residues. CDR3 in DNA: TGTGCCAGCAGCCCAATGAGGGTGGGTAACTATGGCTACACCTTC. It yields the protein CASSPMRVGNYGYTF.

The chain joins TRBV4-3 to TRBJ2-5, with TRBD2 matching over 15 bases. Germline V gene lookup returns CDR1 LGHNA and CDR2 YSLEER. The V segment lost 0 bases and the J segment 5 bases; nucleotides outside the gene matches: 7. The CDR3 has 18 amino acids. The CDR3 loop reads CASSQDRGLAGGLETQYF. The CDR3 nucleotides read TGCGCCAGCAGCCAAGACCGGGGACTAGCGGGAGGCTTGGAGACCCAGTACTTC.

In this sample, this clone turned up a few times. The genes are TRBV6-5 and TRBJ1-4; unclear D gene. The CDR3 spans 14 residues. V was trimmed by 6 bases and J by 7 bases, leaving 15 bases between them. Germline V lookup: CDR1 MNHEY, CDR2 SVGAGI. CDR3 residues: CASRNGVAGEKLFF. The DNA for the CDR3 is TGTGCCAGCAGGAACGGGGTTGCGGGTGAAAAACTGTTTTTT.

This clone was counted a single time. The chain links TRBV28 to TRBJ1-1; TRBD1 aligns across 9 bases. Germline values: CDR1 MDHEN, CDR2 SYDVKM. This CDR3 contains 13 residues. After removal of 7 bases from V and 3 bases from J, the junction contained 3 bases not matched to a gene. CDR3 in DNA: TGTGCCAGCACGGGACAGGGATACACTGAAGCTTTCTTT. Protein: CASTGQGYTEAFF.